Below, 22 T cell receptor beta chains from the same sample are listed, as sequenced in a study of identical twins' blood T cells. TCRdb reprocessed the 5' RACE reads with MiXCR, giving one entry per CDR3 protein. The data hold 350,000 to 450,000 distinct CDR3 sequences, with roughly 30% observed a single time. Specimen: PBMCs. The receptors originated from a woman aged 18 to 50 in good health.

This chain uses TRBV7-9 with TRBJ2-3; TRBD1 might be the D (5 bases). The germline V gene encodes CDR1 SEHNR and CDR2 FQNEAQ (reference sequence). The CDR3 runs 16 residues. Trimming cost V 0 bases and J 1 base, with 11 bases left between them. CDR3 coding DNA: TGTGCCAGCAGCTTAGCCGACGTAGGGGGCACAGATACGCAGTATTTT. It codes for CASSLADVGGTDTQYF. Using reference TRBV7-9 and TRBJ2-3 for the parts outside the CDR3, the full variable domain is DTGVSQNPRHKITKRGQNVTFRCDPISEHNRLYWYRQTLGQGPEFLTYFQNEAQLEKSRLLSDRFSAERPKGSFSTLEIQRTEQGDSAMYLCASSLADVGGTDTQYFGPGTRLTVL.

Only a few counts were recorded for this clonotype. The rearrangement joins TRBV5-1 to TRBJ2-2; the match to TRBD1 covers 7 bases. Germline CDR1 is SGHRS and CDR2 is YFSETQ. The J segment lost 2 bases and the V segment lost 4 bases, leaving 5 bases of the junction unmatched. This CDR3 is built from 15 residues. In nucleotides, the CDR3 is TGCGCCAGCAGCCCCGACAGGGTAAACACCGGGGAGCTGTTTTTT. Amino acids: CASSPDRVNTGELFF.

This chain links TRBV20-1 with TRBJ1-2, with D possibly TRBD1 on 5 matching bases. The CDR3 has 14 residues. Germline CDR1 DFQATT, CDR2 SNEGSKA (reference sequence). The V and J ends lost 3 bases and 4 bases respectively, with 15 bases between them. The CDR3 nucleotides are TGCAGTGCTAGTGTGGTTCGGGACGGCTATGGCTACACCTTC. This encodes CSASVVRDGYGYTF.

The chain employs TRBV5-1 and TRBJ2-1; no firm D call. Germline CDR1 and CDR2: SGHRS and YFSETQ. V was shortened by 3 bases and J by 6 bases, with 13 bases between the two germline ends. The length of the CDR3 is 14 residues. CDR3 DNA sequence: TGCGCCAGCAGCTCCCGGGTCCCAACCAATGAGCAGTTCTTC. It is translated as CASSSRVPTNEQFF.

V is TRBV9 and J is TRBJ2-1, with a possible D match to TRBD2 (5 bases). This CDR3 is 18 amino acids long. Trimming stripped 3 bases from V and 0 bases from J, with 19 bases between. Germline CDR1 and CDR2: SGDLS and YYNGEE. CDR3 in amino acids: CASSGGLARVGSYNEQFF. CDR3 bases: TGTGCCAGCAGCGGAGGACTTGCCAGAGTCGGCTCCTACAATGAGCAGTTCTTC.

The rearrangement uses TRBV29-1 and TRBJ1-2; 7 nucleotides align to TRBD1. CDR1 and CDR2 (germline): SQVTM, ANQGSEA. Trimming at V came to 7 bases and at J to 4 bases, leaving 6 bases not matched to a gene. There are 12 residues in the CDR3. The CDR3 protein is CSAGTAFYGYTF. The CDR3 region has the DNA TGCAGCGCCGGGACAGCTTTCTATGGCTACACCTTC. Together with reference TRBV29-1 and TRBJ1-2, the CDR3 gives the full variable domain: SAVISQKPSRDICQRGTSLTIQCQVDSQVTMMFWYRQQPGQSLTLIATANQGSEATYESGFVIDKFPISRPNLTFSTLTVSNMSPEDSSIYLCSAGTAFYGYTFGSGTRLTVV.

V gene TRBV9 combines with J gene TRBJ2-1; TRBD2 matches 9 bases. V lost 3 bases and J lost 5; bases outside the gene matches: 9. Germline lookup yields CDR1 SGDLS and CDR2 YYNGEE. The CDR3 is made up of 16 amino acids. The CDR3 region is CASSAFGTSWDNEQFF. The CDR3 bases are TGTGCCAGCAGCGCTTTCGGGACTAGCTGGGACAATGAGCAGTTCTTC.

The V and J genes are TRBV9 and TRBJ2-1; D uncertain. The CDR3 totals 14 residues. In germline, CDR1 is SGDLS, CDR2 YYNGEE. With 2 bases removed from V and 9 bases from J, the gap between germline ends came to 15 bases. The CDR3 loop is CASSVEGSYSEQFF. The CDR3, as DNA: TGTGCCAGCAGCGTCGAAGGCTCCTACTCTGAGCAGTTCTTC.

This clonotype was counted between two and nine times. The chain is built from TRBV5-6 and TRBJ2-7; 8 nucleotides line up with TRBD1. The J segment lost 3 bases and the V segment lost 3 bases, leaving 14 bases of the junction unmatched. This CDR3 has 17 amino acids. Per the germline V gene, CDR1 is SGHDT and CDR2 is YYEEEE. This CDR3 reads CASSSEWWTGIYYEQYF. CDR3 bases: TGTGCCAGCAGCTCTGAGTGGTGGACAGGGATTTACTACGAGCAGTACTTC.

The CDR3: CSASFPGGSQDTQYF. CDR3 nucleotides: TGCAGTGCTAGCTTTCCGGGGGGCTCCCAGGATACGCAGTATTTT. This sequence joins TRBV20-1 and TRBJ2-3; tentative D call: TRBD2 (7 bases). Germline V CDR1 and CDR2: DFQATT, SNEGSKA (reference sequence). V gave up 3 bases and J gave up 6 bases, with 19 bases separating them. This CDR3 has 15 residues.

The sample holds a few counts of this clonotype. V usage is TRBV6-1 and J usage is TRBJ2-5, with a tentative D call TRBD1 (5 bases). In germline, CDR1 is MNHNS, CDR2 SASEGT. The CDR3 totals 13 residues. Trimming stripped 4 bases from V and 4 bases from J, with 10 bases between. CDR3 nucleotide sequence: TGTGCCAGCAGTGGTCAGGGTCGAGAGACCCAGTACTTC. The encoded protein is CASSGQGRETQYF.

This clonotype occurred a few times. Possible read error: a much larger clone is one base away. The V call is TRBV27, the J call TRBJ2-7; no reliable D call. Germline V lookup: CDR1 MNHEY, CDR2 SMNVEV (reference sequence). CDR3 length: 13 residues. The DNA for the CDR3 is TGTGCCAGCAGTTGGGAAAGTAACGGCGAGCGGTACTTC. This sequence encodes CASSWESNGERYF.

The chain uses TRBV20-1 and TRBJ2-7; D is ambiguous. Germline CDR1 DFQATT, CDR2 SNEGSKA (reference sequence). With 0 bases removed from V and 1 base from J, the gap between germline ends came to 10 bases. There are 14 residues in the CDR3. CDR3 DNA: TGCAGTGCTAGAGATCCCGGCGCGTCCTACGAGCAGTACTTC. Translation: CSARDPGASYEQYF.

V is TRBV2 and J is TRBJ2-6; no definite D call. Germline V gene lookup returns CDR1 SNHLY and CDR2 FYNNEI. Trimming pared 7 bases from V and 1 base from J, leaving 8 bases between. CDR3 length: 14 residues. CDR3 sequence (DNA): TGTGCCAGCAAAATACAGTCTGGGGCCAACGTCCTGACTTTC. Translation gives CASKIQSGANVLTF.

The chain uses TRBV30 and TRBJ1-1; no definite D call. Trimming pared 0 bases from V and 11 bases from J, leaving 10 bases between. The CDR3 contains 11 residues. Germline V gene data show CDR1 as GTSNPN and CDR2 as SVGIG (reference sequence). The CDR3 is CAWSVSRPAFF. Written as DNA, the CDR3 is TGTGCCTGGAGTGTATCCAGACCGGCTTTCTTT.

This sequence joins TRBV7-9 and TRBJ1-2; D remains unclear. Trimming shortened V by 6 bases and J by 2 bases, and 16 bases separated the two germline ends. Germline CDR1 reads SEHNR; CDR2 reads FQNEAQ (reference sequence). This CDR3 is built from 15 residues. The CDR3 DNA sequence: TGTGCCAGCAGTTTAATATCCACAGAGAACTATGGCTACACCTTC. Its translation is CASSLISTENYGYTF.

For this clonotype: A read error may explain this, as a much larger clone is one base away. Because the CDR3 is missing its conserved closing phenylalanine or tryptophan, this is likely a read error. The chain uses TRBV27 and TRBJ1-2; TRBD1 is a possible D gene (5 bases). Trimming removed 3 bases at V and 4 bases at J, with 12 bases between. The CDR3 contains 14 residues. CDR1 is MNHEY and CDR2 is SMNVEV in the germline V gene (reference sequence). This CDR3 reads CASSLGRGIYGYTL. CDR3 nucleotides: TGTGCCAGCAGTTTGGGACGCGGGATCTATGGCTACACCCTC.

The rearrangement uses TRBV20-1 and TRBJ2-5; D possibly uses TRBD1 or TRBD2 (6 bases each). V lost 4 bases and J 0 bases, leaving 18 bases between the germline ends. Germline CDR1 is DFQATT and CDR2 is SNEGSKA (reference sequence). The CDR3 has 16 residues. The CDR3 sequence is CSATRGDSLYQETQYF. CDR3 in DNA: TGCAGTGCTACAAGGGGGGACTCACTGTACCAAGAGACCCAGTACTTC.

The CDR3 loop reads CASGQRDGYTEAFF. Written as DNA, the CDR3 is TGTGCCAGCGGCCAGAGAGACGGTTACACTGAAGCTTTCTTT. This rearrangement joins TRBV3-2 to TRBJ1-1. TRBV3-2 is an annotated pseudogene. The CDR3 is 14 residues long.

This clonotype was counted a few times. The gene calls are TRBV9 and TRBJ1-3; 7 nucleotides align to TRBD1. The CDR3 spans 15 residues. V was clipped by 4 bases and J by 4 bases; unmatched bases: 8. Germline V lookup: CDR1 SGDLS, CDR2 YYNGEE. In DNA form, the CDR3 reads TGTGCCAGCAGCACCCACACAGGGGTCGGAAACACCATATATTTT. Translated, it gives CASSTHTGVGNTIYF.

This clonotype was picked up a small number of times. The rearrangement uses TRBV12-3 or TRBV12-4 and TRBJ2-5, with D hard to call. CDR3 length equals 14 residues. V lost 3 bases, J lost 5 bases, and 13 bases lay in between. The CDR3 sequence: CASSFPPGWETQYF. Here the CDR3 DNA reads TGTGCCAGCAGTTTTCCCCCGGGTTGGGAGACCCAGTACTTC.

This chain links TRBV20-1 with TRBJ1-3; possible D gene TRBD1, 5 bases. Germline V gene sequence: CDR1 DFQATT, CDR2 SNEGSKA (reference sequence). V lost 5 bases, J lost 0 bases, and 14 bases lay in between. The CDR3 covers 15 residues. CDR3: CSAHRLTASGNTIYF. DNA for the CDR3: TGCAGTGCTCACAGACTGACAGCCTCTGGAAACACCATATATTTT.